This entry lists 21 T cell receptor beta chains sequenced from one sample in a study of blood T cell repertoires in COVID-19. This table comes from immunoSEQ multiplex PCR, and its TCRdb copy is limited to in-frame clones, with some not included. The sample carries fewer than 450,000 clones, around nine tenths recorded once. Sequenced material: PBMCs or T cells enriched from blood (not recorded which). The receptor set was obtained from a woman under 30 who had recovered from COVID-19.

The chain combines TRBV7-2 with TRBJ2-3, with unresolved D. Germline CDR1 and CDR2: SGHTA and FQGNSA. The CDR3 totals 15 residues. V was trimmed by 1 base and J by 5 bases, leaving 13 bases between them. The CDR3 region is CASSLGASRGDTQYF. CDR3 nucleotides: TGTGCCAGCAGCTTAGGAGCCTCGCGCGGAGATACGCAGTATTTT.

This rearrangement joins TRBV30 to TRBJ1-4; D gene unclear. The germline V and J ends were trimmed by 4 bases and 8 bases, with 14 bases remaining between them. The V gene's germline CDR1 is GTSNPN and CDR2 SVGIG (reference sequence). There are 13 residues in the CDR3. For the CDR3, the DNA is TGTGCCTGGACTGGAGATATAAAAGAAAAACTGTTTTTT. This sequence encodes CAWTGDIKEKLFF. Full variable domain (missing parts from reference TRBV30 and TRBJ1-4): SQTIHQWPATLVQPVGSPLSLECTVEGTSNPNLYWYRQAAGRGLQLLFYSVGIGQISSEVPQNLSASRPQDRQFILSSKKLLLSDSGFYLCAWTGDIKEKLFFGSGTQLSVL.

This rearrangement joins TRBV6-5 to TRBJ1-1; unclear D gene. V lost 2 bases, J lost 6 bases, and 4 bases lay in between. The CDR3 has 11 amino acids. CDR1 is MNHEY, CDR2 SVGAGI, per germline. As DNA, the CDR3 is TGTGCCAGCAGTTACGGCTCTGAAGCTTTCTTT. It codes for CASSYGSEAFF.

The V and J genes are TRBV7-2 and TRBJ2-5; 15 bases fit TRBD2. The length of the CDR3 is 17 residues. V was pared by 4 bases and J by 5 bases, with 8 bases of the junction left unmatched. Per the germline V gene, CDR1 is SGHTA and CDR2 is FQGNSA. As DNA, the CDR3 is TGTGCCAGCAGCTCCTTCCCGGGACTAGCGGGAGGTGAGACCCAGTACTTC. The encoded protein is CASSSFPGLAGGETQYF.

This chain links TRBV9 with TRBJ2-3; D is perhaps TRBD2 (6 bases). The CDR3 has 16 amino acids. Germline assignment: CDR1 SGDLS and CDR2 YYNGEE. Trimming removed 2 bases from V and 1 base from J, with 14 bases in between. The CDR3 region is CASSVLVGGGTDTQYF. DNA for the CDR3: TGTGCCAGCAGCGTTTTAGTGGGGGGTGGCACAGATACGCAGTATTTT.

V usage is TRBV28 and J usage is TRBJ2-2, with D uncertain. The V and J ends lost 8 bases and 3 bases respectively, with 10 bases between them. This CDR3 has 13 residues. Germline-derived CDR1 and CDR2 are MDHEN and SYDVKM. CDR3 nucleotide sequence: TGTGCCAGCTTGGTGAGCGACACCGGGGAGCTGTTTTTT. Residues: CASLVSDTGELFF.

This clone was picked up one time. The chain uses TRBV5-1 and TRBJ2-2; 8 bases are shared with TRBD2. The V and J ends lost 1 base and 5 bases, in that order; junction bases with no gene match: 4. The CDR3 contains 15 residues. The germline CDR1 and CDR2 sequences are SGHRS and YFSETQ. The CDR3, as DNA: TGCGCCAGCAGCTTGCTGCGGGAGGAGACCGGGGAGCTGTTTTTT. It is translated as CASSLLREETGELFF.

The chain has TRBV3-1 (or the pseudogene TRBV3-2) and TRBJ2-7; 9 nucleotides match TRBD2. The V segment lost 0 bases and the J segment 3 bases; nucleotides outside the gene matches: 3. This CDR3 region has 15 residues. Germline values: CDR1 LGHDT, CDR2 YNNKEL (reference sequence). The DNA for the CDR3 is TGTGCCAGCAGCCAAGAAGGAGCGGGGGGCTACGAGCAGTACTTC. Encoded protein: CASSQEGAGGYEQYF.

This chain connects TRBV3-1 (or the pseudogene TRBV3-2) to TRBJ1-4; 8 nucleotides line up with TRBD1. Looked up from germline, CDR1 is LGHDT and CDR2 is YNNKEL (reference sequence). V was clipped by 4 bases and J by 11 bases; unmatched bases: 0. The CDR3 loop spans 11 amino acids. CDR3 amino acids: CASSRTGKLFF. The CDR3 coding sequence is TGTGCCAGCAGCCGGACAGGGAAACTGTTTTTT.

The chain's CDR3 is CSGRRGLTYNEQFF. The CDR3 DNA is TGCAGCGGGCGAAGGGGACTAACCTACAATGAGCAGTTCTTC. The rearrangement uses TRBV29-1 and TRBJ2-1; 7 bases are a match to TRBD2. The CDR3 loop spans 14 amino acids. Per the germline V gene, CDR1 is SQVTM and CDR2 is ANQGSEA. V was pared by 7 bases and J by 2 bases, with 8 bases of the junction left unmatched.

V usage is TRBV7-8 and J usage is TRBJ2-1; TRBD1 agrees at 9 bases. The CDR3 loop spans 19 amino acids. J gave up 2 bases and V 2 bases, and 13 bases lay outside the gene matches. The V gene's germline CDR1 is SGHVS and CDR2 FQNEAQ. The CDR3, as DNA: TGTGCCAGCAGCTTACAATATTCACTCCGGGACAGGGCCTACAATGAGCAGTTCTTC. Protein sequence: CASSLQYSLRDRAYNEQFF.

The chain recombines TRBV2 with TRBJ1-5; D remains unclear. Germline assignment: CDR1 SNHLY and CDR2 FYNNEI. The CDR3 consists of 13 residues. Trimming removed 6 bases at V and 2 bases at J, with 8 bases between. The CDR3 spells CASSAVGNQPQHF. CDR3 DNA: TGTGCCAGCAGCGCAGTTGGCAATCAGCCCCAGCATTTT.

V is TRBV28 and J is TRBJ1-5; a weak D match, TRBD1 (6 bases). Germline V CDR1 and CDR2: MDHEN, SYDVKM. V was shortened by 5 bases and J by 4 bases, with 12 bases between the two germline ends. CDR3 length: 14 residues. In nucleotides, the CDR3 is TGTGCCAGCAGTATTCGACAGGTGAATCAGCCCCAGCATTTT. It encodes CASSIRQVNQPQHF.

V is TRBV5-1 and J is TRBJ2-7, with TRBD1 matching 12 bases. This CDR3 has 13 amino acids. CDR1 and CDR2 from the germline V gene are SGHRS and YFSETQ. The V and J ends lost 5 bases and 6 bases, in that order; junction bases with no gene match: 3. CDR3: CASRGQGAVEQYF. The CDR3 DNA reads TGCGCCAGCAGGGGACAGGGGGCGGTCGAGCAGTACTTC.

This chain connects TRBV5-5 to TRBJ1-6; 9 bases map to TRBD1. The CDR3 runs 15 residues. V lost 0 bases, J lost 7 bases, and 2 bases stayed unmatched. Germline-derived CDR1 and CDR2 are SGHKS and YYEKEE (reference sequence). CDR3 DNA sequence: TGTGCCAGCAGCTTGGGGGACAGGGTAAATTCACCCCTCCACTTT. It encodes CASSLGDRVNSPLHF. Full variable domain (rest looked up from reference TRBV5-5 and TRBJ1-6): DAGVTQSPTHLIKTRGQQVTLRCSPISGHKSVSWYQQVLGQGPQFIFQYYEKEERGRGNFPDRFSARQFPNYSSELNVNALLLGDSALYLCASSLGDRVNSPLHFGNGTRLTVT.

CDR3 nucleotides: TGTGCCAGCAGGAACAACAGGGACAGATTGAACACTGAAGCTTTCTTT. Translation: CASRNNRDRLNTEAFF. The J gene is TRBJ1-1, the V gene TRBV7-9; TRBD1 agrees at 7 bases. Per the germline V gene, CDR1 is SEHNR and CDR2 is FQNEAQ (reference sequence). The CDR3 consists of 16 residues. With 6 bases clipped from V and 0 bases from J, the junction kept 10 bases outside the gene matches.

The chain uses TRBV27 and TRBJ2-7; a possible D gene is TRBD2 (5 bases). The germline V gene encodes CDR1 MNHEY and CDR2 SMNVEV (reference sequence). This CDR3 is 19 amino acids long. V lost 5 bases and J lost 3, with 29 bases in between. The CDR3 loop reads CASSPNYPRGALHNYEQYF. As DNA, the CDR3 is TGTGCCAGCAGTCCAAACTATCCCCGGGGAGCCCTCCACAACTACGAGCAGTACTTC.

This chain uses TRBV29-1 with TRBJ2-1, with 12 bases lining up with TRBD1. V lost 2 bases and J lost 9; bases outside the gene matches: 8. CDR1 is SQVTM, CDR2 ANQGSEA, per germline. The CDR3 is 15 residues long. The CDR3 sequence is CSVELTGTGGGEQFF. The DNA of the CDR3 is TGCAGCGTTGAACTAACCGGGACAGGGGGCGGTGAGCAGTTCTTC.

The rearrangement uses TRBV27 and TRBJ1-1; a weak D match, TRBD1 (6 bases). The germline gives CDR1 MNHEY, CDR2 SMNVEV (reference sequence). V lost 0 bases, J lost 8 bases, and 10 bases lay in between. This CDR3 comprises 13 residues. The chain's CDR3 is CASSLSRTEEAFF. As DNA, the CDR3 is TGTGCCAGCAGTTTATCGAGGACAGAGGAAGCTTTCTTT.

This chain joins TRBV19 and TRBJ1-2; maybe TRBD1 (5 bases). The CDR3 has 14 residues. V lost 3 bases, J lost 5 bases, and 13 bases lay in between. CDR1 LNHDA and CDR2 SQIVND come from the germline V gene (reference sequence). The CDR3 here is CASSIPTVGYGYTF. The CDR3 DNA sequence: TGTGCCAGTAGTATCCCGACAGTGGGGTATGGCTACACCTTC.

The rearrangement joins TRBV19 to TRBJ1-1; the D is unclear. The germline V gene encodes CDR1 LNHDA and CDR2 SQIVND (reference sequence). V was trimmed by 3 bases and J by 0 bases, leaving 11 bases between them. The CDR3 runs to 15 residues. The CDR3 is CASSMVRQMNTEAFF. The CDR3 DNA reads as TGTGCCAGTAGTATGGTTCGTCAGATGAACACTGAAGCTTTCTTT.